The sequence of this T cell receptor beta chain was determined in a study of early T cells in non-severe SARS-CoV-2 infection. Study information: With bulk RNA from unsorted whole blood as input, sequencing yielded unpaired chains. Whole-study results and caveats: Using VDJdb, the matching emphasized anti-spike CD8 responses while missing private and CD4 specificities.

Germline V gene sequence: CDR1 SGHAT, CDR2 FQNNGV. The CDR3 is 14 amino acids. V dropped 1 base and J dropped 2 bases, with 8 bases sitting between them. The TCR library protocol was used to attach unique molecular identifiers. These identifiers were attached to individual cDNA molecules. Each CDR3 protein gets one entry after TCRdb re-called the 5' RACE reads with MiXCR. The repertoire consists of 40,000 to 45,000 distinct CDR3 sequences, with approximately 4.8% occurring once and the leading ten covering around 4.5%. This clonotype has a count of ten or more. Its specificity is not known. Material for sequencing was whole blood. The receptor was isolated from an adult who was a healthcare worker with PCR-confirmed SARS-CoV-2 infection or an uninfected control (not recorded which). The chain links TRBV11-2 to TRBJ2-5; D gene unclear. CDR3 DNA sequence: TGTGCCAGCAGCTTAGGTCCGAATCAAGAGACCCAGTACTTC. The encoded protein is CASSLGPNQETQYF.